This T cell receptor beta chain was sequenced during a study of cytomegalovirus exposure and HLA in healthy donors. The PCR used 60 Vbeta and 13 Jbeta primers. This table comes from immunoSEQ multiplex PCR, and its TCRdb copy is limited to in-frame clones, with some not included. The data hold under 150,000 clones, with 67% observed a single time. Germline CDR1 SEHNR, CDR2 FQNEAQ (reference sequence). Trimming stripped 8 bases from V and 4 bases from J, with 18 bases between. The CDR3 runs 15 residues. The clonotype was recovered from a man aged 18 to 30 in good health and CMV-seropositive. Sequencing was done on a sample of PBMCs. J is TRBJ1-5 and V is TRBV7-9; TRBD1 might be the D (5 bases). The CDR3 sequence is CASAPGQTDNQPQHF. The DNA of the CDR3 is TGTGCCAGCGCCCCTGGCCAGACAGATAATCAGCCCCAGCATTTT. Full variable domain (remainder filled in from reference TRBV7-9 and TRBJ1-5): DTGVSQNPRHKITKRGQNVTFRCDPISEHNRLYWYRQTLGQGPEFLTYFQNEAQLEKSRLLSDRFSAERPKGSFSTLEIQRTEQGDSAMYLCASAPGQTDNQPQHFGDGTRLSIL.